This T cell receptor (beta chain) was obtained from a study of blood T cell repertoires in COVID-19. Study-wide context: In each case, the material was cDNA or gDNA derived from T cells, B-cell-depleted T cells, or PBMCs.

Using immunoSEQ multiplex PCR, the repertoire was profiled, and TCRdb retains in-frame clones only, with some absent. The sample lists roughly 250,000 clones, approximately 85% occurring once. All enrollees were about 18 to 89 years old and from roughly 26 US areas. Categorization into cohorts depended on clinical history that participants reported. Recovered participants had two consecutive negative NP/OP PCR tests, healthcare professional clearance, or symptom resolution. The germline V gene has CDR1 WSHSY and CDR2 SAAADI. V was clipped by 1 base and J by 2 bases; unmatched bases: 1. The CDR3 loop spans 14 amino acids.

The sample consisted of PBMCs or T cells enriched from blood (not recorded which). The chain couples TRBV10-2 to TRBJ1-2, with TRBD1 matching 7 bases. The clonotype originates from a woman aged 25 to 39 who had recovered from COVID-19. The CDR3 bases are TGCGCCAGCAGTGAGTTACAGGGGAACTATGGCTACACCTTC. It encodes CASSELQGNYGYTF.